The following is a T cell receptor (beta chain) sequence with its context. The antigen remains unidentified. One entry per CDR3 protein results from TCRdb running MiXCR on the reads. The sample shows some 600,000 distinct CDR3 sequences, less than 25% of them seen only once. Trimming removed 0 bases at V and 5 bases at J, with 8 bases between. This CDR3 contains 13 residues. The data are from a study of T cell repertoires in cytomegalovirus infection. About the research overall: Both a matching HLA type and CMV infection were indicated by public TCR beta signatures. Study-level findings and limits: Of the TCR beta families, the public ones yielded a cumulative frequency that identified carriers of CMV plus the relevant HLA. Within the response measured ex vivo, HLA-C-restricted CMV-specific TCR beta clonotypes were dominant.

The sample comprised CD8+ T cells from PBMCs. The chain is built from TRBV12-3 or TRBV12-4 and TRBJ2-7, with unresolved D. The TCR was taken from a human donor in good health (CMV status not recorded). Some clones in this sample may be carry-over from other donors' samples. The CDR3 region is CASSLAILDEQYF. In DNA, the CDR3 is TGTGCCAGCAGTTTAGCTATCCTCGACGAGCAGTACTTC.